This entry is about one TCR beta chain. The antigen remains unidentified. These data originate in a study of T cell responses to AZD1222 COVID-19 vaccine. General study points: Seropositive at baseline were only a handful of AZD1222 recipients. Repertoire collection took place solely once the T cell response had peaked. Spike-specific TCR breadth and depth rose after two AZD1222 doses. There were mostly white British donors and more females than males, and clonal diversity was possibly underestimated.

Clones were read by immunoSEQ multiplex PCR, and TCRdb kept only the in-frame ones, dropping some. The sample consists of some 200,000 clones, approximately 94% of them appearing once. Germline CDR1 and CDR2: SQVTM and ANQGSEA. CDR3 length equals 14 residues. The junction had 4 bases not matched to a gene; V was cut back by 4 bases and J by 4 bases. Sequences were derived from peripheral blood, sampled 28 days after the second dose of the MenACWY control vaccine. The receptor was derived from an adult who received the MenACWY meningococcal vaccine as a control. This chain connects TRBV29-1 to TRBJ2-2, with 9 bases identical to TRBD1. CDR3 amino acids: CSVAVTGGTGELFF. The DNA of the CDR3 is TGCAGCGTTGCGGTGACAGGGGGCACCGGGGAGCTGTTTTTT.